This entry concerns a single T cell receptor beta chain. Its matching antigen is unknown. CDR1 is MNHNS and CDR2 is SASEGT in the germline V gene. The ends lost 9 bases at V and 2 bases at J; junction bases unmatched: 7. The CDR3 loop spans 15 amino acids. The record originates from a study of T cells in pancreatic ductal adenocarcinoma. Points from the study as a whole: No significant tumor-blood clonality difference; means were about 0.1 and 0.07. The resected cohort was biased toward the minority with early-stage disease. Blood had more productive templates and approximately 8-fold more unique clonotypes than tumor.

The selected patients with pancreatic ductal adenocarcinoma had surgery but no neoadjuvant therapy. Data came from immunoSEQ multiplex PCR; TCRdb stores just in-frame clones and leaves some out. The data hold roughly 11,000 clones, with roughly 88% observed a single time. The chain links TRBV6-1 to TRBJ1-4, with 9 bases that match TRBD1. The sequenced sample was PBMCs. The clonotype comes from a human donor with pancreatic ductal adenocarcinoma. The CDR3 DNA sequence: TGTGCCAGTAAACAGGGGGCGGCCACTAATGAAAAACTGTTTTTT. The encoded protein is CASKQGAATNEKLFF.